Shown below are 10 T cell receptor beta chains from a single sample sequenced in a study of T cell repertoires in cytomegalovirus infection. These TCRs are of unknown antigen specificity. TCRdb used MiXCR to reprocess the reads, holding one entry per CDR3 protein. The sample lists roughly 800,000 distinct CDR3 sequences, 25% to 35% occurring once. The specimen comprised cultured CD8+ T cells from PBMCs, sampled from culture after CMV antigen stimulation. The receptors derive from a human donor in good health (CMV status not recorded). Some clones in this sample may be carry-over from other donors' samples.

The rearrangement links TRBV6-2 or TRBV6-3 to TRBJ2-7, with 8 nucleotides matching TRBD2. The CDR3 runs to 14 residues. Germline values: CDR1 MNHEY, CDR2 SVGEGT. The ends lost 8 bases at V and 6 bases at J; junction bases unmatched: 12. CDR3 coding DNA: TGTGCCAGCCACGGGGCGGGGGGAGGATCCGAGCAGTACGTC. This sequence encodes CASHGAGGGSEQYV.

The CDR3 DNA follows: TGTGCCACCAGCAGTGGCGGCGATAACTATGGCTACACCTTC. This sequence encodes CATSSGGDNYGYTF. The genes are TRBV15 and TRBJ1-2; no clear D gene. The ends were cut back, 3 bases at V and 1 base at J, with 9 bases in the middle. Germline values: CDR1 LNHNV, CDR2 YYDKDF (reference sequence). The CDR3 totals 14 residues.

A few counts support this clonotype. The CDR3 spells CASRDSPNYGYTF. The CDR3 nucleotides read TGTGCCAGCAGAGACAGTCCCAACTATGGCTACACCTTC. The chain combines TRBV28 with TRBJ1-2; weak D call: TRBD1 (5 bases). The V gene lost 6 bases and the J gene lost 2 bases, with 10 bases spanning the gap. The germline gives CDR1 MDHEN, CDR2 SYDVKM. This CDR3 region has 13 residues.

This clonotype came up once. The chain carries TRBV20-1 and TRBJ1-2; D call uncertain. The V gene lost 0 bases and the J gene lost 8 bases, with 10 bases spanning the gap. CDR3 length: 12 amino acids. Germline V CDR1 and CDR2: DFQATT, SNEGSKA (reference sequence). The CDR3 is CSARDEEIGYTF. CDR3 DNA sequence: TGCAGTGCTAGAGATGAGGAGATCGGCTACACCTTC.

This clonotype was counted between two and nine times. The V gene is TRBV11-2, the J gene TRBJ2-1, with a tentative D call TRBD2 (6 bases). Germline V CDR1 and CDR2: SGHAT, FQNNGV. The V gene lost 1 base and the J gene lost 3 bases, with 16 bases spanning the gap. This CDR3 comprises 17 residues. CDR3 DNA sequence: TGTGCCAGCAGCTTAGGGCCGGCGGGATTTAACTACAATGAGCAGTTCTTC. Translated, it gives CASSLGPAGFNYNEQFF. The entire variable domain, with the rest obtained from reference TRBV11-2 and TRBJ2-1, is as follows: EAGVAQSPRYKIIEKRQSVAFWCNPISGHATLYWYQQILGQGPKLLIQFQNNGVVDDSQLPKDRFSAERLKGVDSTLKIQPAKLEDSAVYLCASSLGPAGFNYNEQFFGPGTRLTVL.

This chain uses TRBV20-1 with TRBJ2-5; unclear D gene. The V end was cut by 5 bases, the J end by 6 bases, with 22 bases between. The germline V gene has CDR1 DFQATT and CDR2 SNEGSKA (reference sequence). The CDR3 contains 15 residues. For the CDR3, the DNA is TGCAGTGCTCGGACCGACAAATGGGTAGGAAAGACCCAGTACTTC. This encodes CSARTDKWVGKTQYF.

This clonotype was found a few times. The chain links TRBV5-1 to TRBJ2-7; 11 nucleotides line up with TRBD2. The ends lost 1 base at V and 0 bases at J; junction bases unmatched: 3. The germline V gene has CDR1 SGHRS and CDR2 YFSETQ. The CDR3 loop spans 16 amino acids. The CDR3 reads CASSLPSGGSSYEQYF. The CDR3 region has the DNA TGCGCCAGCAGCTTGCCTAGCGGGGGGAGCTCCTACGAGCAGTACTTC.

The V and J genes are TRBV7-2 and TRBJ1-5; D is ambiguous. The V gene lost 5 bases and the J gene lost 0 bases, with 11 bases spanning the gap. The CDR3 runs 15 residues. Germline CDR1 is SGHTA and CDR2 is FQGNSA. The DNA for the CDR3 is TGTGCCAGCAGCCTCCTAGATGATAGCAATCAGCCCCAGCATTTT. Encoded protein: CASSLLDDSNQPQHF.

This clonotype was detected a few times. The J gene is TRBJ1-1, the V gene TRBV7-9, with 7 positions matching TRBD1. Germline CDR1 SEHNR, CDR2 FQNEAQ (reference sequence). V shed 5 bases, J shed 3 bases, and the junction held 6 bases outside the gene matches. This CDR3 has 14 amino acids. CDR3 loop: CASSTRGSHTEAFF. CDR3 in DNA: TGTGCCAGCAGCACCAGGGGGTCTCACACTGAAGCTTTCTTT. The complete variable domain, with remaining parts taken from reference TRBV7-9 and TRBJ1-1, reads DTGVSQNPRHKITKRGQNVTFRCDPISEHNRLYWYRQTLGQGPEFLTYFQNEAQLEKSRLLSDRFSAERPKGSFSTLEIQRTEQGDSAMYLCASSTRGSHTEAFFGQGTRLTVV.

The chain combines TRBV3-1 with TRBJ2-1; 13 nucleotides line up with TRBD2. CDR3 size: 17 residues. Germline V gene data show CDR1 as LGHDT and CDR2 as YNNKEL (reference sequence). With V trimmed by 5 bases and J by 6 bases, 10 bases remained unmatched. CDR3 protein: CASSEATLAGGPNEQFF. The CDR3 DNA follows: TGTGCCAGCAGCGAGGCCACACTAGCGGGGGGGCCCAATGAGCAGTTCTTC.